Below are 27 T cell receptor beta chains sequenced from a single sample in a study of technical replicates of blood from a few donors. Measured with immunoSEQ multiplex PCR; TCRdb has only the in-frame clones, and not every one. The sample lists tens of thousands of clones, 85% to 95% occurring once. The sequenced sample was T cells isolated from PBMCs. Receptors originate from a human donor in good health.

This clone was counted once. This chain uses TRBV7-9 with TRBJ1-5; D may be TRBD1 (5 bases). The CDR3 is made up of 12 amino acids. The V and J ends lost 6 bases and 5 bases respectively, with 8 bases between them. Germline V gene lookup returns CDR1 SEHNR and CDR2 FQNEAQ (reference sequence). CDR3 loop: CASSAQDQPQHF. As DNA, the CDR3 is TGTGCCAGCAGTGCACAGGATCAGCCCCAGCATTTT.

V gene TRBV7-2 combines with J gene TRBJ1-6, with D uncertain. Trimming stripped 7 bases from V and 0 bases from J, with 7 bases between. The germline V gene encodes CDR1 SGHTA and CDR2 FQGNSA. The CDR3 length is 14 residues. The CDR3 DNA is TGTGCCAGCAACAGAGACTCCTATAATTCACCCCTCCACTTT. Its translation is CASNRDSYNSPLHF. Supplemented by reference TRBV7-2 and TRBJ1-6, the full variable domain reads GAGVSQSPSNKVTEKGKDVELRCDPISGHTALYWYRQSLGQGLEFLIYFQGNSAPDKSGLPSDRFSAERTGGSVSTLTIQRTQQEDSAVYLCASNRDSYNSPLHFGNGTRLTVT.

The J gene is TRBJ2-3, the V gene TRBV11-1; 9 bases are shared with TRBD2. V shed 5 bases and J 0 bases; nucleotides not matched to a gene: 3. The germline CDR1 and CDR2 sequences are SGHAT and FQDESV (reference sequence). The CDR3 consists of 15 residues. In DNA, the CDR3 is TGTGCCAGCAGCCCAGCGGGGGGAAGCACAGATACGCAGTATTTT. It specifies CASSPAGGSTDTQYF.

The V and J genes are TRBV14 and TRBJ2-7; D is perhaps TRBD2 (6 bases). The germline gives CDR1 SGHDN, CDR2 FVKESK. The V and J ends lost 0 bases and 0 bases respectively, with 12 bases between them. The CDR3 spans 16 residues. This CDR3 is CASSQDISGGSYEQYF. DNA of the CDR3: TGTGCCAGCAGCCAAGATATCTCCGGGGGCTCCTACGAGCAGTACTTC. Variable domain in full (rest from reference TRBV14 and TRBJ2-7): EAGVTQFPSHSVIEKGQTVTLRCDPISGHDNLYWYRRVMGKEIKFLLHFVKESKQDESGMPNNRFLAERTGGTYSTLKVQPAELEDSGVYFCASSQDISGGSYEQYFGPGTRLTVT.

The genes are TRBV5-1 and TRBJ2-2, with no clear D. CDR1 and CDR2 (germline): SGHRS, YFSETQ. V was cut by 5 bases and J by 1 base, with 9 bases left in between. CDR3 length equals 14 residues. This CDR3 is CASRDPGNTGELFF. The CDR3 nucleotides read TGCGCCAGCAGAGATCCGGGGAACACCGGGGAGCTGTTTTTT.

The rearrangement joins TRBV5-8 to TRBJ2-7; tentative D call: TRBD2 (6 bases). Trimming removed 4 bases from V and 2 bases from J, with 13 bases in between. CDR3 size: 14 residues. The germline gives CDR1 SGHTS, CDR2 YDEGEE. This CDR3 reads CASSIRDFPYEQYF. The DNA for the CDR3 is TGTGCCAGCAGCATCCGGGACTTCCCCTACGAGCAGTACTTC.

The chain has TRBV5-6 and TRBJ1-6, with D possibly matching TRBD1 (6 bases). Trimming removed 0 bases at V and 5 bases at J, with 21 bases between. The CDR3 spans 19 residues. From germline, CDR1 is SGHDT and CDR2 YYEEEE. The CDR3 reads CASSLARRWGLVDNSPLHF. DNA of the CDR3: TGTGCCAGCAGCTTGGCTCGGCGGTGGGGGCTTGTGGATAATTCACCCCTCCACTTT. Looking up the rest from reference TRBV5-6 and TRBJ1-6 gives the full variable domain: DAGVTQSPTHLIKTRGQQVTLRCSPKSGHDTVSWYQQALGQGPQFIFQYYEEEERQRGNFPDRFSGHQFPNYSSELNVNALLLGDSALYLCASSLARRWGLVDNSPLHFGNGTRLTVT.

The chain has TRBV13 and TRBJ2-7, with a tentative D call TRBD1 (6 bases). The V end was cut by 3 bases, the J end by 0 bases, with 15 bases between. The germline CDR1 and CDR2 sequences are PRHDT and FYEKMQ (reference sequence). CDR3 length equals 16 residues. The chain's CDR3 is CASSFRTATSSYEQYF. The CDR3 nucleotides are TGTGCCAGCAGCTTCAGGACAGCCACTAGCTCCTACGAGCAGTACTTC.

This chain's CDR3 is CASSLKGAYYEQYF. Here the CDR3 DNA reads TGTGCCAGCAGCTTAAAAGGGGCCTACTACGAGCAGTACTTC. The chain couples TRBV13 to TRBJ2-7; D is possibly TRBD1 (5 bases). Trimming stripped 2 bases from V and 3 bases from J, with 11 bases between. Germline V gene lookup returns CDR1 PRHDT and CDR2 FYEKMQ (reference sequence). The CDR3 totals 14 residues.

The chain is built from TRBV7-9 and TRBJ2-1, with TRBD2 matching 13 bases. The V gene's germline CDR1 is SEHNR and CDR2 FQNEAQ (reference sequence). The CDR3 runs 17 residues. J lost 5 bases, V lost 5 bases, and 9 bases had no gene match. For the CDR3, the DNA is TGTGCCAGCAGCCCTCGACTAGCGGGGGGATTAAACAATGAGCAGTTCTTC. This translates into CASSPRLAGGLNNEQFF. The complete variable domain, with remaining parts taken from reference TRBV7-9 and TRBJ2-1, reads DTGVSQNPRHKITKRGQNVTFRCDPISEHNRLYWYRQTLGQGPEFLTYFQNEAQLEKSRLLSDRFSAERPKGSFSTLEIQRTEQGDSAMYLCASSPRLAGGLNNEQFFGPGTRLTVL.

The chain recombines TRBV5-1 with TRBJ2-2, with D maybe TRBD2 (6 bases). The CDR3 sequence is 13 residues long. Deletions cut 7 bases from V and 6 bases from J, with 13 bases between. CDR1 and CDR2 (germline): SGHRS, YFSETQ. Written as DNA, the CDR3 is TGCGCCAGCGAAGGAACGGGGGCCGGGGAGCTGTTTTTT. Protein: CASEGTGAGELFF.

The chain links TRBV4-1 to TRBJ2-5; the D is unclear. The CDR3 length is 16 residues. The V end lost 2 bases, the J end lost 3 bases, and 16 bases lay between the germline ends. Germline V CDR1 and CDR2: MGHRA, YSYEKL. The CDR3 DNA reads TGCGCCAGCAGCCAATTAACCTCCAGAGGCGAAGAGACCCAGTACTTC. It is translated as CASSQLTSRGEETQYF.

The rearrangement uses TRBV20-1 and TRBJ2-5; D remains unclear. With 3 bases removed from V and 5 bases from J, the gap between germline ends came to 4 bases. Per germline, CDR1 DFQATT and CDR2 SNEGSKA (reference sequence). This CDR3 comprises 10 residues. The CDR3 region is CSASIETQYF. CDR3 nucleotide sequence: TGCAGTGCTAGTATCGAGACCCAGTACTTC.

The chain combines TRBV5-6 with TRBJ2-7, with 9 bases matching TRBD2. The CDR3 spans 17 residues. The V segment lost 1 base and the J segment 4 bases; nucleotides outside the gene matches: 12. Germline CDR1 and CDR2: SGHDT and YYEEEE. CDR3 region: CASSLFGGRATGYEQYF. CDR3 coding DNA: TGTGCCAGCAGCTTGTTTGGCGGGAGGGCCACGGGGTACGAGCAGTACTTC.

The chain links TRBV28 to TRBJ2-1, with D possibly matching TRBD2 (6 bases). Trimming pared 2 bases from V and 0 bases from J, leaving 14 bases between. Germline V gives CDR1 MDHEN, CDR2 SYDVKM. The CDR3 is 17 amino acids. The CDR3 DNA follows: TGTGCCAGCAGTTTACGGGGAGGAGAGAGCTCCTACAATGAGCAGTTCTTC. It translates to CASSLRGGESSYNEQFF.

This rearrangement joins TRBV30 to TRBJ2-2; D uncertain. Germline CDR1 and CDR2: GTSNPN and SVGIG (reference sequence). The CDR3 runs to 12 residues. The V end was cut by 5 bases, the J end by 1 base, with 5 bases between. CDR3 DNA: TGTGCCTGGCAATTGAACACCGGGGAGCTGTTTTTT. Translating gives CAWQLNTGELFF. The entire variable domain, with the rest obtained from reference TRBV30 and TRBJ2-2, is as follows: SQTIHQWPATLVQPVGSPLSLECTVEGTSNPNLYWYRQAAGRGLQLLFYSVGIGQISSEVPQNLSASRPQDRQFILSSKKLLLSDSGFYLCAWQLNTGELFFGEGSRLTVL.

The chain is built from TRBV14 and TRBJ2-3; possible D gene TRBD2, 5 bases. V was trimmed by 5 bases and J by 3 bases, leaving 24 bases between them. The CDR3 contains 18 residues. The germline V gene has CDR1 SGHDN and CDR2 FVKESK. Written as DNA, the CDR3 is TGTGCCAGCAGCTTAGCCAAGCGGAATAGCCAGTATACAGATACGCAGTATTTT. Translating it yields CASSLAKRNSQYTDTQYF.

This clone was seen just once. The rearrangement joins TRBV7-9 to TRBJ1-2, with D uncertain. The CDR3 contains 15 residues. The germline V gene encodes CDR1 SEHNR and CDR2 FQNEAQ (reference sequence). V lost 0 bases to trimming and J lost 0 bases, with 8 bases between them. Here the CDR3 reads CASSLAGLANYGYTF. CDR3 DNA sequence: TGTGCCAGCAGCTTAGCAGGACTAGCTAACTATGGCTACACCTTC.

V gene TRBV29-1 combines with J gene TRBJ2-1; maybe TRBD2 (5 bases). The V gene lost 3 bases and the J gene lost 10 bases, with 31 bases spanning the gap. The V gene's germline CDR1 is SQVTM and CDR2 ANQGSEA. This CDR3 has 18 residues. CDR3 DNA sequence: TGCAGCGTTGAGAAGCCCGTTTCCTTTAGCGCGACCCTTGGAGAGCAGTTCTTC. This codes for CSVEKPVSFSATLGEQFF.

The J gene is TRBJ1-2, the V gene TRBV7-8; possibly TRBD1 for D (6 bases). Germline CDR1 SGHVS, CDR2 FQNEAQ. The CDR3 has 15 amino acids. V was pared by 4 bases and J by 8 bases, with 20 bases between. The CDR3 is CASSSPPHRVKGYTF. Here the CDR3 DNA reads TGTGCCAGCAGCTCCCCCCCCCACAGGGTCAAGGGCTACACCTTC.

The V call is TRBV9, the J call TRBJ2-5; 9 bases are a match to TRBD1. The trim removed 4 bases at V and 5 bases at J, leaving 6 bases unmatched. CDR1 and CDR2 (germline): SGDLS, YYNGEE. The CDR3 extends over 14 amino acids. For the CDR3, the DNA is TGTGCCAGCAGCCCCACAGGGGGCGAGGAGACCCAGTACTTC. Its translation is CASSPTGGEETQYF.

V usage is TRBV4-1 and J usage is TRBJ1-2; 7 positions agree with TRBD1. The germline V gene has CDR1 MGHRA and CDR2 YSYEKL. CDR3 length: 15 amino acids. Unmatched junction bases numbered 8, after V lost 3 bases and J lost 4 bases. The CDR3 DNA reads TGCGCCAGCAGCCAGGTAACCCGGGACAGCTATGGCTACACCTTC. It specifies CASSQVTRDSYGYTF.

The chain joins TRBV6-1 to TRBJ1-2; D unresolved. Germline CDR1 MNHNS, CDR2 SASEGT. This CDR3 is 12 amino acids long. Trimming removed 4 bases from V and 8 bases from J, with 11 bases in between. DNA of the CDR3: TGTGCCAGCAGTGGAATGGAGTGGGGCTACACCTTC. It yields the protein CASSGMEWGYTF.

The V and J genes are TRBV29-1 and TRBJ1-2; the D is unclear. This CDR3 region has 13 residues. Germline CDR1 is SQVTM and CDR2 is ANQGSEA. V lost 4 bases to trimming and J lost 3 bases, with 12 bases between them. The CDR3 bases are TGCAGCGTTGTTCGCGGGGAAGACTATGGCTACACCTTC. Translated, it gives CSVVRGEDYGYTF.

V and J are TRBV10-2 and TRBJ2-3, with 7 bases lining up with TRBD1. CDR1 and CDR2 from the germline V gene are WSHSY and SAAADI. Unmatched junction bases numbered 8, after V lost 3 bases and J lost 5 bases. The CDR3 totals 15 residues. The CDR3 sequence: CASSEGGREEDTQYF. DNA for the CDR3: TGCGCCAGCAGTGAAGGGGGCAGGGAAGAAGATACGCAGTATTTT.

CDR3 nucleotides: TGTGCCAGCAGGGGGAGCTCCTATAATTCACCCCTCCACTTT. Protein: CASRGSSYNSPLHF. The chain combines TRBV6-5 with TRBJ1-6, with D unresolved. The CDR3 consists of 14 residues. Per germline, CDR1 MNHEY and CDR2 SVGAGI. V was clipped by 6 bases and J by 0 bases, with 6 bases between them.

The chain is built from TRBV7-6 and TRBJ2-2, with 9 positions matching TRBD1. The V gene end was trimmed by 2 bases and the J gene end by 4 bases; junction bases not matched to a gene: 14. The CDR3 consists of 19 residues. Per germline, CDR1 SGHVS and CDR2 FNYEAQ. The chain's CDR3 is CASSLTLLGDRESTGELFF. DNA of the CDR3: TGTGCCAGCAGCTTAACCCTCTTGGGGGACAGGGAAAGCACCGGGGAGCTGTTTTTT.